Following are 16 T cell receptor beta chains from one sample sequenced in a study of CD8+ T cells in alopecia areata. It was cDNA, reverse transcribed from extracted RNA, that served as the sequencing template. The method was immunoSEQ multiplex PCR; TCRdb's version includes in-frame clones alone and lacks a portion of them. The sample includes more than 95,000 clones, more than 35% of them seen just once. Sequencing used CD4+ T cells sorted from blood. These receptor sequences come from a human donor with alopecia areata.

The chain links TRBV29-1 to TRBJ2-1; 10 bases are shared with TRBD2. Germline CDR1 and CDR2: SQVTM and ANQGSEA. This CDR3 is built from 15 residues. V trimming: 3 bases; J trimming: 3 bases; junction bases outside the gene matches: 5. This CDR3 is CSVDRLAGVYNEQFF. The CDR3 coding sequence is TGCAGCGTTGACCGGCTAGCGGGAGTCTACAATGAGCAGTTCTTC.

J is TRBJ2-3 and V is TRBV23-1; 9 bases agree with TRBD2. TRBV23-1 counts as an open reading frame of uncertain function. The CDR3 length is 19 residues. V lost 4 bases and J lost 4; bases outside the gene matches: 18. CDR3: CASSPNEGDGTSSADTQYF. The DNA of the CDR3 is TGCGCCAGCAGTCCGAACGAGGGGGACGGGACTAGCTCCGCAGATACGCAGTATTTT.

The table lists this clone with a few counts. The genes are TRBV29-1 and TRBJ2-1; 10 bases are shared with TRBD2. The V and J ends lost 4 bases and 6 bases, in that order; junction bases with no gene match: 6. From germline, CDR1 is SQVTM and CDR2 ANQGSEA. The CDR3 has 14 residues. The CDR3 region is CSVGGTSELNEQFF. CDR3 coding DNA: TGCAGCGTTGGGGGGACTAGCGAACTCAATGAGCAGTTCTTC.

The V and J genes are TRBV5-4 and TRBJ2-5; D call uncertain. V lost 5 bases and J lost 4, with 12 bases in between. CDR3 length equals 13 residues. CDR1 is SGHNT, CDR2 YYREEE, per germline (reference sequence). This CDR3 reads CASSPQGLETQYF. The CDR3 DNA reads as TGTGCCAGCAGTCCCCAAGGGTTAGAGACCCAGTACTTC.

This clone has ten or more counts. V usage is TRBV28 and J usage is TRBJ2-6; 10 positions match TRBD1. Germline V CDR1 and CDR2: MDHEN, SYDVKM. This CDR3 region has 16 residues. J lost 3 bases, V lost 6 bases, and 5 bases had no gene match. The CDR3 nucleotides are TGTGCCAGCAGCAGACAGGGGGCGCTTGGGGCCAACGTCCTGACTTTC. Protein sequence: CASSRQGALGANVLTF.

The chain is built from TRBV5-6 and TRBJ1-3; D gene ambiguous. Per germline, CDR1 SGHDT and CDR2 YYEEEE. The CDR3 extends over 14 amino acids. V was clipped by 0 bases and J by 0 bases, with 4 bases between them. The CDR3 DNA is TGTGCCAGCAGCTTGGACATCTCTGGAAACACCATATATTTT. Protein sequence: CASSLDISGNTIYF. The whole variable domain, filled in from reference TRBV5-6 and TRBJ1-3, reads DAGVTQSPTHLIKTRGQQVTLRCSPKSGHDTVSWYQQALGQGPQFIFQYYEEEERQRGNFPDRFSGHQFPNYSSELNVNALLLGDSALYLCASSLDISGNTIYFGEGSWLTVV.

This clone showed up just a few times. The J gene is TRBJ2-2, the V gene TRBV6-1; 7 bases fit TRBD1. Germline trimming cut 3 bases from V and 5 bases from J; bases unmatched to any gene: 6. CDR1 is MNHNS and CDR2 is SASEGT in the germline V gene. This CDR3 spans 15 amino acids. This CDR3 is CASSEGQHLTGELFF. CDR3 bases: TGTGCCAGCAGTGAGGGACAGCACCTTACCGGGGAGCTGTTTTTT.

This clone appeared a few times. This chain uses TRBV30 with TRBJ1-2; D uncertain. The germline gives CDR1 GTSNPN, CDR2 SVGIG (reference sequence). CDR3 size: 17 residues. Deletions cut 0 bases from V and 2 bases from J, with 19 bases between. Written as DNA, the CDR3 is TGTGCCTGGAGTGTACGCATTCTGGGCAGGACCAACTATGGCTACACCTTC. Protein: CAWSVRILGRTNYGYTF.

The chain carries TRBV27 and TRBJ1-2; TRBD1 agrees at 12 bases. Losses at the gene ends were 8 bases for V and 5 bases for J; bases not matched to a gene: 3. CDR1 and CDR2 (germline): MNHEY, SMNVEV (reference sequence). This CDR3 has 13 amino acids. The CDR3 bases are TGTGCCAGCGGGACAGGGGGCCTATATGGCTACACCTTC. Translated: CASGTGGLYGYTF.

This clone was recorded once. The chain combines TRBV9 with TRBJ1-2; a possible D gene is TRBD1 (6 bases). Germline assignment: CDR1 SGDLS and CDR2 YYNGEE. The CDR3 extends over 13 amino acids. Trimming left V 4 bases short and J 4 bases short, with 11 bases between. Here the CDR3 reads CASSPTGRYGYTF. CDR3 sequence (DNA): TGTGCCAGCAGCCCGACAGGTCGCTATGGCTACACCTTC.

Concerning this clone: At one end the junction does not follow the germline gene, possibly because of a read error. The chain couples TRBV20-1 to TRBJ1-1, with D tentatively TRBD1 (5 bases). This CDR3 comprises 11 residues. Germline V gene lookup returns CDR1 DFQATT and CDR2 SNEGSKA (reference sequence). CDR3 in DNA: TGCAGTGCTAGAGATCCCAGGGTCCCATGGTTT. The encoded protein is CSARDPRVPWF.

This clone has more than one count but fewer than ten. The chain combines TRBV5-1 with TRBJ2-3; D uncertain. V was clipped by 0 bases and J by 0 bases, with 8 bases between them. The CDR3 loop spans 15 amino acids. CDR1 SGHRS and CDR2 YFSETQ come from the germline V gene. The CDR3 is CASSLDSLSTDTQYF. The CDR3 nucleotides read TGCGCCAGCAGCTTGGACTCCCTTAGCACAGATACGCAGTATTTT.

This clone occurred a few times. This chain uses TRBV19 with TRBJ2-1; 7 bases match TRBD1. The ends lost 3 bases at V and 0 bases at J; junction bases unmatched: 2. Looked up from germline, CDR1 is LNHDA and CDR2 is SQIVND (reference sequence). The length of the CDR3 is 15 residues. In DNA form, the CDR3 reads TGTGCCAGTAGTATCGACAGGGACTCCTACAATGAGCAGTTCTTC. Protein product: CASSIDRDSYNEQFF.

The rearrangement links TRBV7-2 to TRBJ1-6; 10 bases agree with TRBD1. Germline lookup yields CDR1 SGHTA and CDR2 FQGNSA. The CDR3 is 16 residues long. V was clipped by 5 bases and J by 10 bases; unmatched bases: 11. DNA for the CDR3: TGTGCCAGCAGCGCAGCTCCCGGGACAGGGGTCTCACCCCTCCACTTT. It encodes CASSAAPGTGVSPLHF.

V usage is TRBV25-1 and J usage is TRBJ2-7; D is uncertain. Germline V lookup: CDR1 MGHDK, CDR2 SYGVNS. The CDR3 consists of 14 residues. Trimming stripped 3 bases from V and 1 base from J, with 10 bases between. This CDR3 reads CASSDFGGSYEQYF. CDR3 coding DNA: TGTGCCAGCAGTGATTTTGGCGGATCCTACGAGCAGTACTTC.

CDR3 sequence: CASSSGTSGSYEQYF. Here the CDR3 DNA reads TGTGCCAGCAGCTCGGGGACTAGCGGATCCTACGAGCAGTACTTC. V and J are TRBV9 and TRBJ2-7; 11 bases map to TRBD2. The V and J ends lost 4 bases and 1 base, in that order; junction bases with no gene match: 4. CDR1 is SGDLS and CDR2 is YYNGEE in the germline V gene. CDR3 length: 15 amino acids.